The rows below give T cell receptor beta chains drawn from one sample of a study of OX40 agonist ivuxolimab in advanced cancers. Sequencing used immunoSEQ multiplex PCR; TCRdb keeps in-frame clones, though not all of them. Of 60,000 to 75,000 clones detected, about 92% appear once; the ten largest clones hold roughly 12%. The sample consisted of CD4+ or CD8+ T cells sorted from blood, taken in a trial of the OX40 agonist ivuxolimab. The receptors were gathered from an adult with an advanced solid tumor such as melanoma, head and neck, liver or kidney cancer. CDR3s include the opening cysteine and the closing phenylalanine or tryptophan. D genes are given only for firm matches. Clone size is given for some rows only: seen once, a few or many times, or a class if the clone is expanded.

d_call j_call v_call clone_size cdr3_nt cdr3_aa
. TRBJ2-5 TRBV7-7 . TGTGCCAGCAGCTTAGCGAGGGGCGATCAAGAGACCCAGTACTTC CASSLARGDQETQYF
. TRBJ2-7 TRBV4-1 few TGCGCCAGCAGCCAAGAGACTCAAGGGAGGGAGCAGTACTTC CASSQETQGREQYF
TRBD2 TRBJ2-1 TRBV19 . TGTGCCAGTAGTACCCAGAGGATGGGGGACTACCGCGAAAATGAGCAGTTCTTC CASSTQRMGDYRENEQFF
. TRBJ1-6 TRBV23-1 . TGCGCCAGCAGTCCCGGGACGGAAAATTCACCCCTCCACTTT CASSPGTENSPLHF
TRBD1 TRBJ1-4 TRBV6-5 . TGTGCCAGCAGTTACTCTCGGGACAGGGGGTCCGAAAAACTGTTTTTT CASSYSRDRGSEKLFF
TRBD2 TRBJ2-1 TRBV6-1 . TGTGCCAGCAGTAAACTAGCGAATGAGCAGTTCTTC CASSKLANEQFF
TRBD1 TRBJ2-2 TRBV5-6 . TGTGCCAGCAGCTGGGGGACAGGGTATGGGGAGCTGTTTTTT CASSWGTGYGELFF
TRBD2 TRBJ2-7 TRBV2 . TGTGCCAGCAGTGAGGGGGGGTACTACGAGCAGTACTTC CASSEGGYYEQYF
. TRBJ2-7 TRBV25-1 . TGTGCCAGCAGTGTAGGGGTTTTCTACGAGCAGTACTTC CASSVGVFYEQYF
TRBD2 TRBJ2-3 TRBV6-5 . TGTGCCAGCAGTTACTACCCAGCGGGGATCACAGATACGCAGTATTTT CASSYYPAGITDTQYF
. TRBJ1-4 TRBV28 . TGTGCCAGCAGGCAACCGACGATGGCAACTAATGAAAAACTGTTTTTT CASRQPTMATNEKLFF
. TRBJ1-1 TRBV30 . TGTGCCTGGAGTGCGGGCACCTCCCGGGATATGAACACTGAAGCTTTCTTT CAWSAGTSRDMNTEAFF
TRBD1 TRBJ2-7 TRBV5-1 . TGCGCCAGCAGCTTAGGGGGCCTCCACTCCTACGAGCAGTACTTC CASSLGGLHSYEQYF
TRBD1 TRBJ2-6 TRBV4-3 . TGCGCCAGCAGCCAAGATAGATTTGGGACAGGGGCCCCTGGGGCCAACGTCCTGACTTTC CASSQDRFGTGAPGANVLTF
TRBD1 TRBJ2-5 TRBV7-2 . TGTGCCAGCAGCTTAACAGGGGGCTTGGAGACCCAGTACTTC CASSLTGGLETQYF
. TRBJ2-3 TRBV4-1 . TGCGCCAGCAGCCAAGGTATGGGGGCAGATACGCAGTATTTT CASSQGMGADTQYF
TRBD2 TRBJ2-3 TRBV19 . TGTGCCACCTCGCGGGGGACTAGCCCGGCGAGAGATACGCAGTATTTT CATSRGTSPARDTQYF
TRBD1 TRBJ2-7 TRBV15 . TGTGCCACCGGAAATTCACAGGGGGTAGAGGAGCAGTACTTC CATGNSQGVEEQYF
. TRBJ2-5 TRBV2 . TGTGCCAGCAGAAACAGGGAGGAAGAGACCCAGTACTTC CASRNREEETQYF
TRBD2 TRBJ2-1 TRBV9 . TGTGCCAGCAGTCCTAGCGGCAGCTCCTACAATGAGCAGTTCTTC CASSPSGSSYNEQFF
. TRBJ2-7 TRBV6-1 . TGTGCCAGCAGTGAAATCGCCCACGAGCAGTACTTC CASSEIAHEQYF
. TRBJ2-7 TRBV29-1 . TGCAGCGTCGAGGACTACTACGAGCAGTACTTC CSVEDYYEQYF
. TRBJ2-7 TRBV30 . TGTGCCTGGGGACACGGACGGACCTACGAGCAGTACTTC CAWGHGRTYEQYF
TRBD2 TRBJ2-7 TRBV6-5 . TGTGCCAGCAGTTACTCGTTAGCGGGGTCCCTCTACGAGCAGTACTTC CASSYSLAGSLYEQYF
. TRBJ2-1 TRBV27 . TGTGCCAGCAGTTTCGGGAGTGGTGAGCAGTTCTTC CASSFGSGEQFF
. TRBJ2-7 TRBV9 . TGTGCCAGCAGCGCTGGGGTTGTCGGGAACGAGCAGTACTTC CASSAGVVGNEQYF